Listed below are T cell receptor beta chains from one sample, sequenced in a study of blood T cell repertoires in COVID-19. Data came from immunoSEQ multiplex PCR; TCRdb stores just in-frame clones and leaves some out. In the table there are about 310,000 clones, about 87% of which are singletons. Sequencing was carried out using PBMCs or T cells enriched from blood (not recorded which). The receptors shown here come from a woman under 30 who had recovered from COVID-19. The CDR3 runs from the conserved cysteine through the conserved F or W. The order of the fields is D gene, clone size, V gene, J gene, CDR3 length, CDR3 DNA, CDR3 protein. D genes are given only for firm matches. Size values are once, few and many counts, or a class for expanded clones, and some rows have none.

>TRBD2|NA|TRBV24-1|TRBJ2-1|16
TGTGCCACCAGTGATTTATCCGCTAGCGGCTACAATGAGCAGTTCTTC
CATSDLSASGYNEQFF
>TRBD1|NA|TRBV5-1|TRBJ1-4|16
TGCGCCAGCAGCTCAGGAACCGGGACAGGGTCTGAAAAACTGTTTTTT
CASSSGTGTGSEKLFF
>NA|NA|TRBV14|TRBJ1-2|15
TGTGCCAGCAGCCAAGATCATGTAACGGGTTATGGCTACACCTTC
CASSQDHVTGYGYTF
>NA|NA|TRBV6-2/TRBV6-3|TRBJ1-5|16
TGTGCCAGCAGTTACAGGGGGGGTAACAGGAATCAGCCCCAGCATTTT
CASSYRGGNRNQPQHF
>TRBD2|once|TRBV4-3|TRBJ2-1|15
TGCGCCAGCAGCCAATTCTCTAGCGGGAGGGATGAGCAGTTCTTC
CASSQFSSGRDEQFF
>NA|NA|TRBV13|TRBJ2-1|13
TGTGCCAGCAGCCTCGACTCGCGTAATGAGCAGTTCTTC
CASSLDSRNEQFF
>TRBD2|NA|TRBV6-5|TRBJ2-7|14
TGTGCCACCGACGCAGTAGCGGGGGCCTACGAGCAGTACTTC
CATDAVAGAYEQYF
>NA|NA|TRBV3-1/TRBV3-2|TRBJ2-2|14
TGTGCCAGCAGCCCCTCCAGGGTTGGGGGGGAGCTGTTTTTT
CASSPSRVGGELFF
>TRBD1|NA|TRBV9|TRBJ1-3|16
TGTGCCAGCAGCGTGGACAGGGGATTGATCGGAGGCACCATATATTTT
CASSVDRGLIGGTIYF
>NA|NA|TRBV7-6|TRBJ2-3|15
TGTGCCAGCAGCTTACCGCGGGGGCGCACAGATACGCAGTATTTT
CASSLPRGRTDTQYF
>TRBD1|NA|TRBV11-3|TRBJ2-4|16
TGTGCCAGCAGCTCAGGGGGCCCGGTAGGCCAAAACATTCAGTACTTC
CASSSGGPVGQNIQYF
>NA|NA|TRBV30|TRBJ1-2|18
TGTGCCTGGAGTGTGGGTTGGGGGCGCGCCAGTCTTAACTATGGCTACACCTTC
CAWSVGWGRASLNYGYTF
>NA|NA|TRBV5-3|TRBJ2-7|14
TGTGCCAGAAGCTCTACAGGGAGCTCCTACGAGCAGTACTTC
CARSSTGSSYEQYF
>TRBD1|NA|TRBV10-3|TRBJ2-7|14
TGTGCCATCAGTGCAACAGGGGGCAAAAGCGAGCAGTACTTC
CAISATGGKSEQYF
>TRBD2|NA|TRBV5-4|TRBJ2-1|15
TGTGCCAGCAGCGCGGGACTAGCGGGAGGCGATGAGCAGTTCTTC
CASSAGLAGGDEQFF
>NA|NA|TRBV1|TRBJ2-5|13
TGCACCAGCAGTAAGCGGGGGGACGAGACCCAGTACTTC
CTSSKRGDETQYF
>NA|NA|TRBV21-1|TRBJ2-3|15
TGTGCCAGCAGCAAAAAGGCGGCGGGGCCGTGGACGCAGTATTTT
CASSKKAAGPWTQYF
>NA|NA|TRBV11-3|TRBJ2-7|15
TGTGCCAGCAGCTTAGCAGCGGGTAGCTCCTACGAGCAGTACTTC
CASSLAAGSSYEQYF
>NA|NA|TRBV4-3|TRBJ1-2|15
TGCGCCAGCAGCCAAGATCCGGCAGGGAACTATGGCTACACCTTC
CASSQDPAGNYGYTF
>NA|NA|TRBV4-3|TRBJ2-7|14
TGCGCCAGCAGCCCCCGACAGACCTACTACGAGCAGTACTTC
CASSPRQTYYEQYF
>NA|NA|TRBV3-1/TRBV3-2|TRBJ1-1|13
TGTGCCAGCAGCCTGGACAGAAACACTGAAGCTTTCTTT
CASSLDRNTEAFF
>TRBD1|NA|TRBV6-5|TRBJ1-1|14
TGTGCCAGCAGTCTAGAGGGACAGGGAAATGAAGCTTTCTTT
CASSLEGQGNEAFF
>NA|NA|TRBV5-1|TRBJ1-1|12
TGCGCCAGCAGCTTTGGGAGCGCTGAAGCTTTCTTT
CASSFGSAEAFF
>TRBD1|NA|TRBV3-1/TRBV3-2|TRBJ1-5|14
TGTGCCAGCAGCCCAGGGGGGATTCGGCAGCCCCAGCATTTT
CASSPGGIRQPQHF
>NA|NA|TRBV6-1|TRBJ1-1|13
TGTGCCAGCAGTGAAGTCAGGGCTCATGAAGCTTTCTTT
CASSEVRAHEAFF
>TRBD1|NA|TRBV25-1|TRBJ1-4|14
TGTGCCAGCGGCCCGGGACAGGGTTATGAAAAACTGTTTTTT
CASGPGQGYEKLFF
>NA|NA|TRBV28|TRBJ1-4|17
TGTGCCAGCAGCCCTATAGTTGGACTTGCAACTAATGAAAAACTGTTTTTT
CASSPIVGLATNEKLFF
>TRBD1|NA|TRBV7-3|TRBJ2-5|13
TGTGCCAGCAGCTTAGGGACAGTAGAGACCCAGTACTTC
CASSLGTVETQYF
>NA|NA|TRBV28|TRBJ1-2|12
TGTGCCAGCAGTTTATCAGGGTATGGCTACACCTTC
CASSLSGYGYTF